These T cell receptor beta chains were read from a single sample in a study of T cells after yellow fever vaccination. TCRdb called the 5' RACE reads again in MiXCR, with one record for every CDR3 protein. This repertoire shows 250,000 to 300,000 distinct CDR3 sequences, roughly 5% found once; its top ten account for 3% to 4%. The source was CD4+ T cells sorted from PBMCs, collected on the day of the yellow fever booster vaccination. The source of these receptors is a man between 18 and 29 years old who received the YFV17D yellow fever vaccine. CDR3s include the opening cysteine and the closing phenylalanine or tryptophan. The order of the fields is CDR3 protein, CDR3 DNA, clone size, J gene, V gene, D gene. The D gene is left open where the match is weak. Clone size, where shown, is once, few, many, or a class for clones that have expanded.

CDR3 protein: CASSPKTGGDRKAQHF; CDR3 DNA: TGTGCCAGCTCACCAAAGACAGGGGGAGATAGAAAGGCCCAGCATTTT; clone size: once; J gene: TRBJ1-5; V gene: TRBV18; D gene: TRBD1
CDR3 protein: CASSFGPGAVSNQPQHF; CDR3 DNA: TGTGCCAGCAGCTTCGGCCCGGGGGCGGTCAGCAATCAGCCCCAGCATTTT; clone size: few; J gene: TRBJ1-5; V gene: TRBV5-5; D gene: -
CDR3 protein: CASSWTGTSGFSSTDTQYF; CDR3 DNA: TGTGCCAGCAGCTGGACCGGGACTAGCGGGTTCTCTAGCACAGATACGCAGTATTTT; clone size: -; J gene: TRBJ2-3; V gene: TRBV4-2; D gene: TRBD2
CDR3 protein: CASSYPKPDRANYGYTF; CDR3 DNA: TGTGCCAGCAGTTACCCCAAACCGGACAGGGCTAACTATGGCTACACCTTC; clone size: few; J gene: TRBJ1-2; V gene: TRBV6-2/TRBV6-3; D gene: TRBD1
CDR3 protein: CASSLAAAGGLTGELFF; CDR3 DNA: TGCGCCAGCAGCTTGGCCGCGGCGGGGGGGCTGACCGGGGAGCTGTTTTTT; clone size: -; J gene: TRBJ2-2; V gene: TRBV5-1; D gene: TRBD2
CDR3 protein: CASSHDNGYTF; CDR3 DNA: TGTGCCAGCAGTCACGACAACGGCTACACCTTC; clone size: -; J gene: TRBJ1-2; V gene: TRBV6-2/TRBV6-3; D gene: -
CDR3 protein: CASSLRPAQYDTQYF; CDR3 DNA: TGCGCCAGCAGCTTGCGACCGGCCCAATACGATACGCAGTATTTT; clone size: many; J gene: TRBJ2-3; V gene: TRBV5-1; D gene: -
CDR3 protein: CASSLGSFGANYGYTF; CDR3 DNA: TGTGCCAGCAGCCTGGGTAGCTTTGGAGCTAACTATGGCTACACCTTC; clone size: many; J gene: TRBJ1-2; V gene: TRBV5-5; D gene: -
CDR3 protein: CASSELVPADTQYF; CDR3 DNA: TGTGCCAGCAGTGAATTGGTCCCCGCAGATACGCAGTATTTT; clone size: few; J gene: TRBJ2-3; V gene: TRBV25-1; D gene: -
CDR3 protein: CASSLAQGARSEKLFF; CDR3 DNA: TGTGCCAGCAGCTTAGCGCAGGGGGCACGGAGTGAAAAACTGTTTTTT; clone size: -; J gene: TRBJ1-4; V gene: TRBV7-9; D gene: TRBD1
CDR3 protein: CAISESGYEQYF; CDR3 DNA: TGTGCCATCAGTGAGTCGGGCTACGAGCAGTACTTC; clone size: many; J gene: TRBJ2-7; V gene: TRBV10-3; D gene: -
CDR3 protein: CATSDATGTKETQYF; CDR3 DNA: TGTGCCACCAGTGACGCTACCGGGACAAAAGAGACCCAGTACTTC; clone size: many; J gene: TRBJ2-5; V gene: TRBV24-1; D gene: -
CDR3 protein: CASKRREVFNSPLHF; CDR3 DNA: TGTGCCAGCAAACGCAGGGAAGTGTTTAATTCACCCCTCCACTTT; clone size: many; J gene: TRBJ1-6; V gene: TRBV12-3/TRBV12-4; D gene: -
CDR3 protein: CASSLKLAGGGDTQYF; CDR3 DNA: TGCGCCAGCAGCTTGAAACTAGCGGGGGGTGGAGATACGCAGTATTTT; clone size: -; J gene: TRBJ2-3; V gene: TRBV5-1; D gene: TRBD2
CDR3 protein: CSARGGNRRNEQFF; CDR3 DNA: TGCAGTGCTAGAGGGGGTAACAGGCGCAATGAGCAGTTCTTC; clone size: -; J gene: TRBJ2-1; V gene: TRBV20-1; D gene: -
CDR3 protein: CASSLGARVEKLFF; CDR3 DNA: TGCGCCAGCAGCTTGGGAGCCAGGGTAGAAAAACTGTTTTTT; clone size: few; J gene: TRBJ1-4; V gene: TRBV5-1; D gene: -
CDR3 protein: CSARGFWGYTF; CDR3 DNA: TGCAGTGCTAGAGGGTTCTGGGGCTACACCTTC; clone size: -; J gene: TRBJ1-2; V gene: TRBV20-1; D gene: -
CDR3 protein: CASRQTTYNEQFF; CDR3 DNA: TGCGCCAGCAGACAGACAACCTACAATGAGCAGTTCTTC; clone size: -; J gene: TRBJ2-1; V gene: TRBV5-1; D gene: -
CDR3 protein: CASRGAGGYTF; CDR3 DNA: TGCGCCAGCCGGGGGGCTGGGGGCTACACCTTC; clone size: -; J gene: TRBJ1-2; V gene: TRBV5-1; D gene: -
CDR3 protein: CASSSSRGDTQYF; CDR3 DNA: TGTGCCAGCAGCTCAAGTAGAGGAGATACGCAGTATTTT; clone size: few; J gene: TRBJ2-3; V gene: TRBV7-2; D gene: -
CDR3 protein: CASSQIGNTGELFF; CDR3 DNA: TGTGCCAGCAGCCAGATAGGGAACACCGGGGAGCTGTTTTTT; clone size: -; J gene: TRBJ2-2; V gene: TRBV14; D gene: -
CDR3 protein: CASSLSLGSEQYF; CDR3 DNA: TGTGCCAGCAGCTTATCCTTGGGGTCCGAGCAGTACTTC; clone size: many; J gene: TRBJ2-7; V gene: TRBV7-2; D gene: -
CDR3 protein: CSARPGGPGNTIYF; CDR3 DNA: TGCAGTGCTAGGCCTGGGGGGCCTGGAAACACCATATATTTT; clone size: few; J gene: TRBJ1-3; V gene: TRBV20-1; D gene: -
CDR3 protein: CASSQPGTGGALGEKLFF; CDR3 DNA: TGCGCCAGCAGCCAACCCGGGACAGGGGGAGCATTAGGAGAAAAACTGTTTTTT; clone size: -; J gene: TRBJ1-4; V gene: TRBV4-1; D gene: TRBD1
CDR3 protein: CASSLMGGSYEQYF; CDR3 DNA: TGTGCCAGCAGCTTAATGGGGGGCTCCTACGAGCAGTACTTC; clone size: -; J gene: TRBJ2-7; V gene: TRBV7-2; D gene: -
CDR3 protein: CSARVRGRITDTQYF; CDR3 DNA: TGCAGTGCTAGAGTCAGGGGGCGTATAACAGATACGCAGTATTTT; clone size: once; J gene: TRBJ2-3; V gene: TRBV20-1; D gene: TRBD1
CDR3 protein: CASSSTSGAETQYF; CDR3 DNA: TGCGCCAGCAGCTCGACTAGCGGTGCGGAGACCCAGTACTTC; clone size: many; J gene: TRBJ2-5; V gene: TRBV5-1; D gene: TRBD2
CDR3 protein: CASSLVGARDTQYF; CDR3 DNA: TGTGCCAGCAGCTTAGTAGGGGCAAGGGATACGCAGTATTTT; clone size: many; J gene: TRBJ2-3; V gene: TRBV7-2; D gene: -
CDR3 protein: CAISETGGSSYNSPLHF; CDR3 DNA: TGTGCCATCAGTGAGACAGGGGGGAGCTCCTATAATTCACCCCTCCACTTT; clone size: few; J gene: TRBJ1-6; V gene: TRBV10-3; D gene: TRBD1
CDR3 protein: CASSLASGVDTQYF; CDR3 DNA: TGTGCCAGCAGCTTAGCCAGCGGGGTGGATACGCAGTATTTT; clone size: -; J gene: TRBJ2-3; V gene: TRBV7-2; D gene: TRBD2
CDR3 protein: CASSYYGVGNSGANVLTF; CDR3 DNA: TGTGCCAGCAGTTACTACGGGGTCGGCAACTCTGGGGCCAACGTCCTGACTTTC; clone size: many; J gene: TRBJ2-6; V gene: TRBV6-2/TRBV6-3; D gene: -
CDR3 protein: CAWTWGGASEQYF; CDR3 DNA: TGTGCCTGGACATGGGGGGGCGCGTCCGAGCAGTACTTC; clone size: many; J gene: TRBJ2-7; V gene: TRBV30; D gene: -
CDR3 protein: CASSPGTNQPQHF; CDR3 DNA: TGTGCCAGCTCACCGGGCACTAATCAGCCCCAGCATTTT; clone size: many; J gene: TRBJ1-5; V gene: TRBV18; D gene: -
CDR3 protein: CASSSMGHGQETQYF; CDR3 DNA: TGTGCCAGCAGTTCGATGGGACACGGACAAGAGACCCAGTACTTC; clone size: many; J gene: TRBJ2-5; V gene: TRBV25-1; D gene: -
CDR3 protein: CASSSRTGRAGELFF; CDR3 DNA: TGTGCCAGCAGCTCCAGGACAGGGAGAGCTGGGGAGCTGTTTTTT; clone size: many; J gene: TRBJ2-2; V gene: TRBV7-2; D gene: TRBD1
CDR3 protein: CASSLFPGGETQYF; CDR3 DNA: TGCGCCAGCAGCTTGTTTCCGGGGGGGGAGACCCAGTACTTC; clone size: -; J gene: TRBJ2-5; V gene: TRBV5-1; D gene: TRBD2
CDR3 protein: CASSQVGDGYTF; CDR3 DNA: TGTGCCAGCAGCCAAGTCGGGGATGGCTACACCTTC; clone size: -; J gene: TRBJ1-2; V gene: TRBV4-2; D gene: -
CDR3 protein: CASSLSGQGARGYTF; CDR3 DNA: TGTGCCAGCAGTTTATCAGGACAGGGGGCCCGAGGCTACACCTTC; clone size: -; J gene: TRBJ1-2; V gene: TRBV28; D gene: TRBD1
CDR3 protein: CASSRQGQSETQYF; CDR3 DNA: TGTGCCAGCAGCAGGCAGGGGCAATCAGAGACCCAGTACTTC; clone size: -; J gene: TRBJ2-5; V gene: TRBV4-2; D gene: -
CDR3 protein: CASSVGLHTDTQYF; CDR3 DNA: TGTGCCAGCAGCGTTGGACTACACACAGATACGCAGTATTTT; clone size: few; J gene: TRBJ2-3; V gene: TRBV9; D gene: -
CDR3 protein: CASSVSGGSNYGYTF; CDR3 DNA: TGTGCCAGCAGCGTAAGCGGAGGCTCTAACTATGGCTACACCTTC; clone size: many; J gene: TRBJ1-2; V gene: TRBV9; D gene: -
CDR3 protein: CASSPGTGVYEQYF; CDR3 DNA: TGTGCCAGCTCACCAGGGACAGGGGTGTACGAGCAGTACTTC; clone size: many; J gene: TRBJ2-7; V gene: TRBV18; D gene: TRBD1
CDR3 protein: CASSSPTEGETQYF; CDR3 DNA: TGTGCCAGCAGCTCGCCGACCGAAGGAGAGACCCAGTACTTC; clone size: -; J gene: TRBJ2-5; V gene: TRBV5-4; D gene: -
CDR3 protein: CSARENEYEQYF; CDR3 DNA: TGCAGTGCTAGAGAAAATGAGTACGAGCAGTACTTC; clone size: -; J gene: TRBJ2-7; V gene: TRBV20-1; D gene: -
CDR3 protein: CASSIDRAGELFF; CDR3 DNA: TGTGCCAGTAGTATCGACCGGGCGGGGGAGCTGTTTTTT; clone size: -; J gene: TRBJ2-2; V gene: TRBV19; D gene: -
CDR3 protein: CATGAISGQETQYF; CDR3 DNA: TGTGCCACCGGGGCGATTAGCGGGCAAGAGACCCAGTACTTC; clone size: many; J gene: TRBJ2-5; V gene: TRBV7-9; D gene: TRBD2
CDR3 protein: CASSFYGGADTQYF; CDR3 DNA: TGCGCCAGCAGCTTTTACGGGGGGGCAGATACGCAGTATTTT; clone size: many; J gene: TRBJ2-3; V gene: TRBV5-1; D gene: TRBD2
CDR3 protein: CASRGEEDTQYF; CDR3 DNA: TGTGCCAGCAGGGGGGAGGAAGATACGCAGTATTTT; clone size: -; J gene: TRBJ2-3; V gene: TRBV2; D gene: -
CDR3 protein: CATSDVDRGLVETQYF; CDR3 DNA: TGTGCCACCAGTGATGTGGACAGGGGGCTGGTGGAGACCCAGTACTTC; clone size: many; J gene: TRBJ2-5; V gene: TRBV24-1; D gene: TRBD1
CDR3 protein: CASSFHRETQYF; CDR3 DNA: TGCGCCAGCAGCTTCCATCGAGAGACCCAGTACTTC; clone size: many; J gene: TRBJ2-5; V gene: TRBV5-1; D gene: -
CDR3 protein: CSAMGQSLPRGYTF; CDR3 DNA: TGCAGTGCTATGGGACAGAGTCTCCCGCGTGGCTACACCTTC; clone size: few; J gene: TRBJ1-2; V gene: TRBV20-1; D gene: TRBD1
CDR3 protein: CASSEGRAGISAGPPTDTQYF; CDR3 DNA: TGCGCCAGCAGTGAGGGTCGGGCAGGGATATCGGCGGGGCCGCCCACAGATACGCAGTATTTT; clone size: -; J gene: TRBJ2-3; V gene: TRBV10-1; D gene: -
CDR3 protein: CASSSEYSYNQPQHF; CDR3 DNA: TGTGCCAGCTCATCAGAATACAGTTACAATCAGCCCCAGCATTTT; clone size: -; J gene: TRBJ1-5; V gene: TRBV18; D gene: -